This entry lists 17 T cell receptor beta chains sequenced from one sample in a study of beta chain features in type 1 diabetes. Of the isolated RNA, all was reverse transcribed, and so the sequenced material was expressed TCRB transcripts. Profiling relied on immunoSEQ multiplex PCR, and the TCRdb table lists in-frame clones only, not all of them. The sample comprises over 150,000 clones, around 8% of which are singletons, and 0.55% to 0.75% rests with the top ten. Material: central memory CD4+ T cells from blood. All receptors derive from a man between 18 and 35 years old in good health.

A note on this clone: The CDR3 carries no conserved terminal phenylalanine or tryptophan, so it likely arises from a read error. The J gene is TRBJ1-6, the V gene TRBV30; 9 bases are shared with TRBD1. The germline V gene has CDR1 GTSNPN and CDR2 SVGIG (reference sequence). The CDR3 has 15 amino acids. Trimming removed 3 bases from V and 10 bases from J; junction bases left unmatched: 10. The CDR3 protein is CAWRPRDREGSPLHL. CDR3 nucleotides: TGTGCCTGGAGGCCAAGGGACAGGGAGGGATCACCCCTCCACCTT.

As for this clone: The identical CDR3 is also encoded by other nucleotide sequences in the sample. The chain employs TRBV2 and TRBJ2-5; tentatively, D is TRBD1 (6 bases). This CDR3 has 14 amino acids. V lost 3 bases and J lost 1, with 9 bases in between. Germline values: CDR1 SNHLY, CDR2 FYNNEI. CDR3 in amino acids: CASSDGRGQETQYF. As DNA, the CDR3 is TGTGCCAGCAGTGATGGCAGGGGCCAAGAGACCCAGTACTTC.

This clone was found a few times. The gene calls are TRBV10-3 and TRBJ2-7; 9 bases map to TRBD1. CDR1 and CDR2 (germline): ENHRY, SYGVKD. The J segment lost 9 bases and the V segment lost 8 bases, leaving 11 bases of the junction unmatched. The CDR3 is 13 residues long. CDR3 sequence reads: CAIGTTGGERQYF. The CDR3 region has the DNA TGTGCCATCGGGACTACAGGGGGCGAAAGGCAGTACTTC.

CDR3 bases: TGTGCCAGCTCACCACTTAAAACTAATGAAAAACTGTTTTTT. Translating it yields CASSPLKTNEKLFF. The chain links TRBV18 to TRBJ1-4; no clear D. CDR1 and CDR2 (germline): KGHSH, LQKENI. The CDR3 totals 14 residues. Trimming stripped 1 base from V and 1 base from J, with 4 bases between.

In its sample, this clone was seen many times. V gene TRBV30 combines with J gene TRBJ2-3; 11 bases match TRBD1. CDR3 length equals 14 residues. After removal of 2 bases from V and 5 bases from J, the junction contained 3 bases not matched to a gene. Germline V gene sequence: CDR1 GTSNPN, CDR2 SVGIG (reference sequence). DNA of the CDR3: TGTGCCTGGAGTTCCGGGACAGGGGGAGATACGCAGTATTTT. Amino acids: CAWSSGTGGDTQYF.

The table lists this clone with a few counts. The chain is built from TRBV19 and TRBJ2-5; D unclear. Germline lookup yields CDR1 LNHDA and CDR2 SQIVND (reference sequence). CDR3 length: 15 residues. Between the trimmed V and J ends, which lost 4 bases and 2 bases, there was a span of 14 bases. The CDR3 coding sequence is TGTGCCAGTAGTAGGGCAGACCCAACACAAGAGACCCAGTACTTC. Amino acids: CASSRADPTQETQYF.

The rearrangement uses TRBV5-4 and TRBJ2-4, with TRBD1 identical over 8 bases. Germline V gene lookup returns CDR1 SGHNT and CDR2 YYREEE (reference sequence). J was trimmed by 9 bases and V by 4 bases; bases with no gene match: 6. The CDR3 is made up of 13 amino acids. Here the CDR3 reads CASSTETGAIQYF. The CDR3 DNA reads as TGTGCCAGCAGCACCGAGACAGGGGCCATTCAGTACTTC.

This clone was seen a handful of times. The genes are TRBV4-3 and TRBJ1-3; TRBD1 agrees at 9 bases. Losses at the gene ends were 0 bases for V and 0 bases for J; bases not matched to a gene: 9. Germline V lookup: CDR1 LGHNA, CDR2 YSLEER. The CDR3 contains 19 residues. CDR3 nucleotide sequence: TGCGCCAGCAGCCAAGAGCCCCCGGGACAGGGTTTCTCTGGAAACACCATATATTTT. Amino acid sequence: CASSQEPPGQGFSGNTIYF.

This clone was detected ten times or more. The rearrangement joins TRBV19 to TRBJ2-1; no firm D call. The CDR3 is made up of 14 amino acids. Germline CDR1 LNHDA, CDR2 SQIVND (reference sequence). Trimming shortened V by 1 base and J by 6 bases, and 10 bases separated the two germline ends. The CDR3 sequence: CASSIAVVRNEQFF. The CDR3 coding sequence is TGTGCCAGTAGTATAGCCGTGGTGCGCAATGAGCAGTTCTTC.

This clone was seen a few times. The chain is built from TRBV5-5 and TRBJ1-1, with 8 bases fitting TRBD1. This CDR3 region has 15 residues. Germline assignment: CDR1 SGHKS and CDR2 YYEKEE (reference sequence). Trimming removed 4 bases from V and 0 bases from J; junction bases left unmatched: 5. The CDR3 nucleotides read TGTGCCAGCAGCACACGACAGGGGATGAACACTGAAGCTTTCTTT. It yields the protein CASSTRQGMNTEAFF.

This clone was seen only a few times. This sequence joins TRBV4-1 and TRBJ1-2; D unresolved. The CDR3 contains 14 residues. Looked up from germline, CDR1 is MGHRA and CDR2 is YSYEKL. V dropped 0 bases and J dropped 3 bases, with 8 bases sitting between them. In DNA form, the CDR3 reads TGCGCCAGCAGCCAAGAAAGAGGTGACTATGGCTACACCTTC. Amino acids: CASSQERGDYGYTF.

This rearrangement joins TRBV5-1 to TRBJ1-2; 8 bases agree with TRBD1. This CDR3 has 14 amino acids. J gave up 4 bases and V 0 bases, and 2 bases lay outside the gene matches. Germline V gene sequence: CDR1 SGHRS, CDR2 YFSETQ. CDR3: CASSLDRGVYGYTF. The CDR3 DNA sequence: TGCGCCAGCAGCTTGGACAGGGGGGTCTATGGCTACACCTTC.

The V and J genes are TRBV5-4 and TRBJ2-1; perhaps TRBD1 as D (6 bases). CDR3 length equals 18 residues. The V end lost 0 bases, the J end lost 1 base, and 17 bases lay between the germline ends. Germline V gives CDR1 SGHNT, CDR2 YYREEE (reference sequence). The DNA of the CDR3 is TGTGCCAGCAGCTTGGGGGGGCAGGGTGTGAGATCCTACAATGAGCAGTTCTTC. It yields the protein CASSLGGQGVRSYNEQFF.

This clone was seen a handful of times. The chain joins TRBV2 to TRBJ2-7, with 7 bases fitting TRBD2. Germline V CDR1 and CDR2: SNHLY, FYNNEI. This CDR3 spans 14 amino acids. The J segment lost 2 bases and the V segment lost 5 bases, leaving 6 bases of the junction unmatched. In nucleotides, the CDR3 is TGTGCCAGCAGTCAGTTTGCGGGAGCCTACGAGCAGTACTTC. Residues: CASSQFAGAYEQYF.

The chain employs TRBV7-9 and TRBJ2-7; a possible D gene is TRBD1 (5 bases). This CDR3 has 13 amino acids. Germline CDR1 reads SEHNR; CDR2 reads FQNEAQ (reference sequence). Trimming cost V 0 bases and J 3 bases, with 6 bases left between them. The CDR3 DNA sequence: TGTGCCAGCAGCTTAGCCCAGGGCTACGAGCAGTACTTC. This gives the protein CASSLAQGYEQYF.

There are many counts of this clone. V gene TRBV28 combines with J gene TRBJ2-1; D is undetermined. Germline CDR1 reads MDHEN; CDR2 reads SYDVKM. There are 12 residues in the CDR3. V lost 2 bases, J lost 6 bases, and 5 bases lay in between. This chain's CDR3 is CASSLRVNEQFF. CDR3 DNA sequence: TGTGCCAGCAGTTTACGGGTCAATGAGCAGTTCTTC.

This chain links TRBV7-9 with TRBJ1-4, with TRBD1 matching over 12 bases. V was pared by 8 bases and J by 0 bases, with 1 base of the junction left unmatched. CDR3 length equals 15 residues. CDR1 and CDR2 (germline): SEHNR, FQNEAQ (reference sequence). The CDR3 region is CASGTGGSTNEKLFF. For the CDR3, the DNA is TGTGCCAGCGGGACAGGGGGCTCAACTAATGAAAAACTGTTTTTT. Using reference TRBV7-9 and TRBJ1-4 for the parts outside the CDR3, the full variable domain is DTGVSQNPRHKITKRGQNVTFRCDPISEHNRLYWYRQTLGQGPEFLTYFQNEAQLEKSRLLSDRFSAERPKGSFSTLEIQRTEQGDSAMYLCASGTGGSTNEKLFFGSGTQLSVL.